The 19 T cell receptor beta chains in this list originate from one sample, sequenced in a study of cytomegalovirus exposure and HLA in healthy donors. Generated by immunoSEQ multiplex PCR, the TCRdb table keeps only in-frame clones and is missing some. Of about 340,000 clones in the sample, 70% to 90% were seen once. Sequences were obtained from PBMCs. Every receptor here comes from a woman aged 18-35 years in good health and CMV-seronegative.

A single count supports this clone. The chain is built from TRBV5-4 and TRBJ2-7; tentative D call: TRBD1 (5 bases). The germline V gene encodes CDR1 SGHNT and CDR2 YYREEE (reference sequence). Trimming shortened V by 4 bases and J by 0 bases, and 8 bases separated the two germline ends. This CDR3 contains 13 residues. The CDR3 here is CASSRGPSYEQYF. CDR3 sequence (DNA): TGTGCCAGCAGCAGGGGCCCCTCCTACGAGCAGTACTTC. The variable domain in full, completed from reference TRBV5-4 and TRBJ2-7, reads ETGVTQSPTHLIKTRGQQVTLRCSSQSGHNTVSWYQQALGQGPQFIFQYYREEENGRGNFPPRFSGLQFPNYSSELNVNALELDDSALYLCASSRGPSYEQYFGPGTRLTVT.

A single count supports this clone. The chain recombines TRBV5-8 with TRBJ2-2; 8 nucleotides line up with TRBD1. CDR1 and CDR2 (germline): SGHTS, YDEGEE. Germline trimming cut 4 bases from V and 16 bases from J; bases unmatched to any gene: 15. The CDR3 runs 14 residues. The CDR3 bases are TGTGCCAGCAGCCGGGGACAGGATGCCGCTAGCAGGTTTTTT. Encoded protein: CASSRGQDAASRFF.

The chain uses TRBV28 and TRBJ1-2, with 11 bases that match TRBD1. The CDR3 contains 16 residues. After removal of 6 bases from V and 5 bases from J, the junction contained 11 bases not matched to a gene. Germline V CDR1 and CDR2: MDHEN, SYDVKM. Here the CDR3 DNA reads TGTGCCAGCAGCGACCAAGGACAGGGGGCAGGTTATGGCTACACCTTC. The encoded protein is CASSDQGQGAGYGYTF.

The gene calls are TRBV4-3 and TRBJ2-1, with D perhaps TRBD2 (5 bases). V lost 0 bases and J lost 8, with 11 bases in between. CDR3 length equals 14 residues. Per the germline V gene, CDR1 is LGHNA and CDR2 is YSLEER. This CDR3 is CASSQDAGTYEQFF. In nucleotides, the CDR3 is TGCGCCAGCAGCCAAGATGCGGGTACGTATGAGCAGTTCTTC.

The chain has TRBV7-9 and TRBJ1-2, with 7 bases that match TRBD1. V was pared by 3 bases and J by 4 bases, with 8 bases of the junction left unmatched. This CDR3 spans 15 amino acids. Germline assignment: CDR1 SEHNR and CDR2 FQNEAQ (reference sequence). This CDR3 is CASSFGEGAIYGYTF. Here the CDR3 DNA reads TGTGCCAGCAGCTTTGGAGAGGGGGCAATCTATGGCTACACCTTC.

This clone was found once. The chain uses TRBV28 and TRBJ2-7; D is perhaps TRBD1 (5 bases). V lost 5 bases, J lost 7 bases, and 12 bases lay in between. There are 12 residues in the CDR3. Germline V gives CDR1 MDHEN, CDR2 SYDVKM. CDR3 coding DNA: TGTGCCAGCAGTCCGTACAGGTGGGAGCAGTACTTC. It is translated as CASSPYRWEQYF. The variable domain in full, completed from reference TRBV28 and TRBJ2-7, reads DVKVTQSSRYLVKRTGEKVFLECVQDMDHENMFWYRQDPGLGLRLIYFSYDVKMKEKGDIPEGYSVSREKKERFSLILESASTNQTSMYLCASSPYRWEQYFGPGTRLTVT.

The V call is TRBV9, the J call TRBJ2-1, with no clear D. From germline, CDR1 is SGDLS and CDR2 YYNGEE. The V end was cut by 7 bases, the J end by 6 bases, with 20 bases between. There are 15 residues in the CDR3. The CDR3 region has the DNA TGTGCCAGCTCCGGCGGCCGGGTAACGTCCAATGAGCAGTTCTTC. Translating gives CASSGGRVTSNEQFF.

This chain joins TRBV27 and TRBJ2-1; 10 bases match TRBD2. CDR3 length: 15 amino acids. The germline V gene has CDR1 MNHEY and CDR2 SMNVEV (reference sequence). Unmatched junction bases numbered 5, after V lost 3 bases and J lost 6 bases. The DNA for the CDR3 is TGTGCCAGCAGTTTCGGGACTAGCGTAAGCAATGAGCAGTTCTTC. Its protein is CASSFGTSVSNEQFF.

This rearrangement joins TRBV4-1 to TRBJ2-7; weak D call: TRBD1 (5 bases). This CDR3 spans 15 amino acids. Deletions cut 3 bases from V and 6 bases from J, with 18 bases between. Germline loops: CDR1 MGHRA, CDR2 YSYEKL. CDR3 sequence reads: CASSHLLQGSVEQYF. The CDR3 DNA sequence: TGCGCCAGCAGCCATTTGTTGCAGGGATCGGTCGAGCAGTACTTC.

In regard to this clone: This sample includes further DNA sequences coding for the same CDR3. The rearrangement uses TRBV7-2 and TRBJ2-1; D uncertain. With 4 bases removed from V and 5 bases from J, the gap between germline ends came to 9 bases. Per germline, CDR1 SGHTA and CDR2 FQGNSA. This CDR3 is 13 amino acids long. DNA for the CDR3: TGTGCCAGCAGCTCTTCGCGAGACAATGAGCAGTTCTTC. Amino acid sequence: CASSSSRDNEQFF.

V usage is TRBV14 and J usage is TRBJ2-2; the match to TRBD2 covers 14 bases. CDR1 is SGHDN, CDR2 FVKESK, per germline. J lost 4 bases, V lost 4 bases, and 5 bases had no gene match. The CDR3 is 17 residues long. For the CDR3, the DNA is TGTGCCAGCAGCCTGGGGACTAGCGGGAGCGTCACCGGGGAGCTGTTTTTT. It yields the protein CASSLGTSGSVTGELFF.

V gene TRBV7-2 combines with J gene TRBJ2-7, with 8 nucleotides matching TRBD2. There are 16 residues in the CDR3. CDR1 and CDR2 from the germline V gene are SGHTA and FQGNSA. Trimming took 4 bases from V and 4 from J; bases not matched to a gene: 12. CDR3 bases: TGTGCCAGCAGCTCCCCCGCGGGACTAGGAGAATACGAGCAGTACTTC. Amino acids: CASSSPAGLGEYEQYF. Drawing the rest from reference TRBV7-2 and TRBJ2-7, the complete variable domain is GAGVSQSPSNKVTEKGKDVELRCDPISGHTALYWYRQSLGQGLEFLIYFQGNSAPDKSGLPSDRFSAERTGGSVSTLTIQRTQQEDSAVYLCASSSPAGLGEYEQYFGPGTRLTVT.

The chain employs TRBV15 and TRBJ2-1; weak D call: TRBD2 (6 bases). This CDR3 comprises 15 residues. The germline V and J ends were trimmed by 8 bases and 0 bases, with 14 bases remaining between them. Germline CDR1 and CDR2: LNHNV and YYDKDF (reference sequence). CDR3: CATGVAADSYNEQFF. In DNA, the CDR3 is TGTGCCACCGGAGTAGCGGCTGACTCCTACAATGAGCAGTTCTTC. Filled out from reference TRBV15 and TRBJ2-1, the complete variable domain reads DAMVIQNPRYQVTQFGKPVTLSCSQTLNHNVMYWYQQKSSQAPKLLFHYYDKDFNNEADTPDNFQSRRPNTSFCFLDIRSPGLGDTAMYLCATGVAADSYNEQFFGPGTRLTVL.

The rearrangement joins TRBV29-1 to TRBJ1-2; D gene uncertain. Germline loops: CDR1 SQVTM, CDR2 ANQGSEA. Trimming took 4 bases from V and 8 from J, leaving 14 bases between them. This CDR3 has 12 residues. Written as DNA, the CDR3 is TGCAGCGTTGCAAATATAGTTGTGGGCTACACCTTC. This gives the protein CSVANIVVGYTF.

This sequence joins TRBV9 and TRBJ2-5; 7 nucleotides match TRBD1. From germline, CDR1 is SGDLS and CDR2 YYNGEE. This CDR3 is built from 15 residues. The V segment lost 2 bases and the J segment 5 bases; nucleotides outside the gene matches: 9. For the CDR3, the DNA is TGTGCCAGCAGCGTGTTGGGACAGTCGGGGGAGACCCAGTACTTC. Encoded protein: CASSVLGQSGETQYF.

The chain has TRBV7-2 and TRBJ2-1; D might be TRBD2 (6 bases). Germline lookup yields CDR1 SGHTA and CDR2 FQGNSA. The germline V and J ends were trimmed by 1 base and 6 bases, with 13 bases remaining between them. The CDR3 is 15 amino acids. The CDR3 region has the DNA TGTGCCAGCAGCTTAGTGCGGGAAGGGGTCAATGAGCAGTTCTTC. This encodes CASSLVREGVNEQFF. The variable domain in full, completed from reference TRBV7-2 and TRBJ2-1, reads GAGVSQSPSNKVTEKGKDVELRCDPISGHTALYWYRQSLGQGLEFLIYFQGNSAPDKSGLPSDRFSAERTGGSVSTLTIQRTQQEDSAVYLCASSLVREGVNEQFFGPGTRLTVL.

The V and J genes are TRBV6-5 and TRBJ2-5, with a possible D match to TRBD2 (5 bases). The CDR3 loop spans 15 amino acids. Germline V gene data show CDR1 as MNHEY and CDR2 as SVGAGI. Trimming took off 1 base at V and 7 bases at J, with 16 bases between the two ends. The CDR3 region has the DNA TGTGCCAGCAGTTACTGGACGGACTGGGGAGTGACCCAGTACTTC. Translating gives CASSYWTDWGVTQYF.

The V call is TRBV6-1, the J call TRBJ2-1; tentative D call: TRBD2 (5 bases). Per germline, CDR1 MNHNS and CDR2 SASEGT. The CDR3 spans 12 residues. Trimming stripped 8 bases from V and 0 bases from J, with 5 bases between. CDR3 coding DNA: TGTGCCAGCGGGAGCTCCTACAATGAGCAGTTCTTC. Translated, it gives CASGSSYNEQFF.

This sequence joins TRBV27 and TRBJ2-1; TRBD2 agrees at 7 bases. From germline, CDR1 is MNHEY and CDR2 SMNVEV (reference sequence). The CDR3 sequence is 14 residues long. V was pared by 5 bases and J by 7 bases, with 8 bases of the junction left unmatched. The CDR3 DNA reads as TGTGCCAGCAGTCCCGGGACTAACTTTAATGAGCAGTTCTTC. Its translation: CASSPGTNFNEQFF.